The T cell receptor beta chain under discussion was sequenced for a study of blood T cell repertoires in COVID-19. As for the study in general: The United States, Italy and Spain supplied acute and convalescent COVID-19 samples. Sample material is recorded as cDNA or gDNA derived from T cells, B-cell-depleted T cells, or PBMCs.

Germline V CDR1 and CDR2: MNHEY, SVGAGI. Trimming pared 8 bases from V and 3 bases from J, leaving 16 bases between. The CDR3 totals 14 residues. Individuals drawn from 20 to 25 US areas were roughly 18 to 89 years old. Authors' processing steps: How many nucleated cells were present was estimated from reference gene primer amplification. The assay was immunoSEQ multiplex PCR, and TCRdb's table has in-frame clones only and misses some. Clone size and V and J calls were adopted from that table, with D and trimming inferred from the DNA. Among approximately 380,000 clones listed, about 88% were seen once.

This rearrangement joins TRBV6-5 to TRBJ1-1; D is possibly TRBD1 (6 bases). This receptor was obtained from a woman between 18 and 29 years old who had recovered from COVID-19. The specimen sequenced was PBMCs or T cells enriched from blood (not recorded which). This CDR3 reads CASFTGRGDTEAFF. The CDR3 DNA reads TGTGCCAGCTTCACAGGGAGAGGAGACACTGAAGCTTTCTTT.